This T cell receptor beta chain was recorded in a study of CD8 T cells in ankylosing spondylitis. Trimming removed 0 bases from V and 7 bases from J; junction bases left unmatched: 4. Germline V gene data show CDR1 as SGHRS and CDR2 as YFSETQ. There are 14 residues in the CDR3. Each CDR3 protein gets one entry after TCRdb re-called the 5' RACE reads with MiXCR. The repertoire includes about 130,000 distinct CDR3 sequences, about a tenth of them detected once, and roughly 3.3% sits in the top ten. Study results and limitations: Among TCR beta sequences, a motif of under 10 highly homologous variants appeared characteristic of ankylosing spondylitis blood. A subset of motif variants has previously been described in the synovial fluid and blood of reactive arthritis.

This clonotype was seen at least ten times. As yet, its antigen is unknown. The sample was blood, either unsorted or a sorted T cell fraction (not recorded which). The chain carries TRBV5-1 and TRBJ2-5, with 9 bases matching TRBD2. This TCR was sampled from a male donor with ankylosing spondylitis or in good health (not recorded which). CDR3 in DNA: TGCGCCAGCAGCTTGGAAGCGGGAGGTGGGACCCAGTACTTC. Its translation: CASSLEAGGGTQYF.